The subject of this entry is one TCR beta chain. This clone has just a few counts. Its target antigen remains unknown. Per-base quality was not reported, and no clone a single base away is much larger than it. The immunoSEQ Assay was the method used to sequence TCRbeta CDR3 regions. After extraction, genomic DNA underwent amplification by bias-controlled multiplex PCR, followed by high-throughput sequencing. In the authors' own workflow: To quantify the absolute abundance of each unique TCRbeta CDR3 region, sequences were collapsed and filtered. T cell fraction was estimated by normalizing TCRbeta template counts to usable DNA, with usable DNA measured through amplification of reference genes found in all nucleated cells. Repertoire TCRs were annotated as SARS-CoV-2-specific by exact matching of V gene, CDR3 amino acid sequence and J gene to a known reactive TCR set. The reference SARS-CoV-2 TCR set came from MIRA and was filtered for enrichment in COVID-19-positive ImmuneCODE repertoires, removing public or cross-reactive TCRs. Using the MIRA antigens, annotated TCRs were further analysed by specific ORF or by position within an ORF. Breadth was defined as annotated unique rearrangements over total unique productive rearrangements; depth was the summed frequency of those rearrangements. TCR breadth was compared between groups using two-sided Wilcoxon rank-sum tests. TCRdb retrieved this table from immuneACCESS and kept in-frame rearrangements only. Not all clones are present; in checked studies, unresolved V genes account for under half, and no reason is known for the remainder. The V and J calls and clone size were taken over from that table, and D and trimming were inferred from the DNA. The sample table holds around 450,000 clones, of which 80% to 95% were seen once. Together, the top ten hold roughly 4% of the sample.

These data are taken from a study of Ad26.COV2.S vaccination and SARS-CoV-2 variants (dated by TCRdb to the early 2020s). Study-level background: Vaccine-arm donors came from COV1001, a multicentre, randomized, double-blind, placebo-controlled phase I-IIa trial of Ad26.COV2.S in healthy adults. Ad26.COV2.S was given intramuscularly at 5x10^10 or 1x10^11 viral particles, as a single shot or as two shots 56 days apart. The specificity and breadth of SARS-CoV-2-reactive T cell receptors after Ad26.COV2.S vaccination were assessed by TCRbeta repertoire sequencing. The TCR-sequenced set comprised approximately 32 samples: some 19 Ad26.COV2.S vaccine recipients, 5 placebo recipients and 8 SARS-CoV-2 convalescent individuals. Trial participants were randomized into five groups of five: low-dose or high-dose Ad26.COV2.S given once or twice, or placebo on both occasions. Throughout the experiments and outcome assessment, investigators stayed blinded to trial group allocation. Study-wide findings and limitations: After vaccination, spike-specific CD8+ and CD4+ T cell responses were reported to show substantial breadth. The study lacked the statistical power to compare responses across vaccine doses or regimens. According to the authors, total T cell responses may have been underestimated by the TCR breadth and depth analyses. Vaccine and placebo recipients had comparable non-spike TCR breadth, which fits with the vaccine containing only spike. Higher spike-specific TCR breadth was observed in Ad26.COV2.S recipients than in placebo recipients (P = 0.0014).

Per the germline V gene, SGDLS is the CDR1 and YYNGEE is the CDR2. From its cysteine to its phenylalanine, the CDR3 spans 15 amino acids. Here the CDR3 DNA is all that survives: 45 bases in frame from base 1. V loses 5 bases at its end and J loses 4 bases; junction bases beyond the gene matches: 10. This specimen's treatment or condition label, interpreted: approximately 18 received Ad26.COV2.S at low or high dose, single or two shots; 5 received placebo; per-sample allocation not given. Repertoires of vaccine and placebo recipients were sequenced from samples taken on day 63 after the first injection. Cohort 1b enrolled about two dozen adults aged 18-55 years at a single site in Boston, USA, between 29 July and 7 August 2020. As a vaccine, Ad26.COV2.S was a replication-incompetent adenovirus type 26 vector that expressed a prefusion-stabilized SARS-CoV-2 spike protein derived from the original Wuhan strain.

The chain employs TRBV9 and TRBJ2-3; the central 7 bases match TRBD1. The starting material was peripheral blood, obtained in a trial of Ad26.COV2.S vaccine versus placebo. This TCR was recovered from a person between 18 and 60 years old who received the Ad26.COV2.S COVID-19 vaccine or a placebo. The DNA sequence reads TGTGCCAGCAGTGAACAGGGGCGCGGAGCAGATACGCAGTATTTT. It is translated as CASSEQGRGADTQYF. The full variable domain, completed from the reference TRBV9 and TRBJ2-3 proteins outside the CDR3, reads DSGVTQTPKHLITATGQRVTLRCSPRSGDLSVYWYQQSLDQGLQFLIQYYNGEERAKGNILERFSAQQFPDLHSELNLSSLELGDSALYFCASSEQGRGADTQYFGPGTRLTVL.